This T cell receptor (beta chain) is drawn from a study of blood T cells in healthy people across ages. Overall study results and limits: Unsorted PBMC input precluded a conclusive naive versus antigen-experienced comparison. Older age went with lower TCR beta diversity per million T cells, in a roughly linear way.

In its sample, this clonotype was seen a few times. The antigen is unknown. Sample-barcoded 5' priming and a J-beta primer mix drove a second PCR of about 6 to 12 cycles. Every single cDNA molecule received a tag from a template-switch adaptor with 12 random nucleotides. TCRdb used MiXCR to reprocess the 5' RACE reads, holding one entry per CDR3 protein. This repertoire shows around 870,000 distinct CDR3 sequences, 29% found once; its top ten account for 17%. The CDR3 spans 14 residues. Germline V gives CDR1 GTSNPN, CDR2 SVGIG (reference sequence). With 1 base removed from V and 2 bases from J, the gap between germline ends came to 10 bases.

The specimen sequenced was blood. The chain recombines TRBV30 with TRBJ2-3; unclear D gene. This clonotype originated in a woman older than 75 in good health. The CDR3 bases are TGTGCCTGGAGTGAAGGAATAACCACAGATACGCAGTATTTT. Translation: CAWSEGITTDTQYF.